The source of this TCR beta chain is a study of T cell changes during pregnancy in multiple sclerosis. Method: immunoSEQ multiplex PCR; TCRdb's copy keeps in-frame clones and lacks some. The sample has 55,000 to 85,000 clones; around 94% are singletons. This clone was seen just once. CDR1 and CDR2 (germline): MNHEY, SVGAGI. The CDR3 covers 16 residues. V lost 0 bases and J lost 3, with 15 bases in between. The chain uses TRBV6-5 and TRBJ2-7; D is possibly TRBD2 (5 bases). This sample comprised peripheral blood, obtained in the third trimester of pregnancy. The source of this sequence is a female donor with multiple sclerosis, enrolled in a pregnancy study. The CDR3 region is CASSYSEAFSNYEQYF. The CDR3 nucleotides are TGTGCCAGCAGTTACTCGGAGGCCTTCTCTAACTACGAGCAGTACTTC.